The present T cell receptor beta chain was sequenced within a study of blood T cell repertoires in COVID-19 (dated by TCRdb to 2018 to 2020). Broadly, across the study: Collaborator samples came from the United States, Italy and Spain and covered acute and convalescent phases of COVID-19. The material from the prospective study consisted of cDNA or gDNA derived from T cells, B-cell-depleted T cells, or PBMCs. Deeply sampled blood TCRbeta repertoires from subjects exposed to, actively infected with, or recovered from COVID-19 were included in the dataset. A freely available public database, intended as a resource for researchers studying the immune response to SARS-CoV-2, is where the repertoires were released. Samples came from the ongoing ImmuneRACE study (first 160 participants) plus 1,254 subjects from 6 global collaborators. The sample metadata nearly always contained a de-identified subject ID, COVID-19 status, age in years and sex. Where available, HLA class I and class II types were taken from metadata supplied by the sample provider and were not determined by assay-based typing. What the research found in general, with its limitations: Clinical and demographic metadata were provided uncurated, with the amount varying by source and participant.

TCRbeta CDR3 regions were amplified from genomic DNA using the immunoSEQ Assay, a bias-controlled multiplex PCR. Under the source paper's analysis protocol: The number of nucleated cells in each sample was estimated from the amplification of reference gene primers within the assay. Sequence reads were collapsed and filtered to measure the absolute abundance of every unique TCRbeta CDR3 rearrangement. For each sample, productive Simpson clonality was calculated as the square root of Simpson's diversity index over productive rearrangements. Imported from immuneACCESS, the table was reduced by TCRdb to in-frame sequences with V and J called. These copies leave out some clones; in studies compared against another copy, an unresolved V gene accounts for under half, and the cause of the remainder is not known. D and trimming come from the DNA, and the V and J calls and clone size come from that table. The sample data list roughly 350,000 clones, and 91% of these were observed just once. The ten top clones hold less than 3.5% of the sample.

Points on this clone: This receptor's antigen is unknown. No quality values exist for individual bases; no much larger clone is one base distant.

Another Seattle source contributed samples from volunteer blood donors who had recovered from COVID-19. Collaborating institutions collected whole blood in K2EDTA tubes following their own protocols. For TCRbeta analysis, collaborators shipped samples as frozen whole blood, isolated PBMCs, or DNA extracted from either of those sample types. The receptor was derived from a woman aged 18-29 years who had recovered from COVID-19. Sequenced sample: peripheral blood.

The sequence in DNA is TGTGCAAGTCGCCCCCGCACACGGGATCAAACGGAGGGGAACACTGAAGCTTTCTTT. Its protein is CASRPRTRDQTEGNTEAFF. The chain is assembled from TRBV12-2 and TRBJ1-1. TRBV12-2 represents a pseudogene. Measured from the cysteine to the phenylalanine, the CDR3 is 19 residues long. Only the CDR3 part of the read is kept: 57 bases, read in frame from the first base.